The rows below give T cell receptor beta chains drawn from one sample of a study of blood T cell repertoires in COVID-19. Profiled with immunoSEQ multiplex PCR; TCRdb holds only in-frame clones, not every one. This sample has under 200,000 clones, with roughly 85% found just once. Sequenced sample: peripheral blood. Every receptor here comes from a woman aged 45-65 years with COVID-19, enrolled during active disease. Both conserved end residues are part of each CDR3. Each record gives: clone size, J gene, V gene, D gene, CDR3 DNA, CDR3 protein. D genes are given only for firm matches. Some rows mark clone size as missing; the rest say once, few, many or name a class of expanded clone.

clone_size: once; j_call: TRBJ1-2; v_call: TRBV2; d_call: .; cdr3_nt: TGTGCCAGCAGTGACGAGGAACTGAAGATCTATGGCTACACCTTC; cdr3_aa: CASSDEELKIYGYTF
clone_size: few; j_call: TRBJ1-1; v_call: TRBV12-3/TRBV12-4; d_call: .; cdr3_nt: TGTGCCAGCAGTCCGCCCGAGTTTGAAGCTTTCTTT; cdr3_aa: CASSPPEFEAFF
clone_size: .; j_call: TRBJ1-1; v_call: TRBV2; d_call: TRBD1; cdr3_nt: TGTGCCAGCCGGGGACAGATGAACACTGAAGCTTTCTTT; cdr3_aa: CASRGQMNTEAFF
clone_size: once; j_call: TRBJ1-3; v_call: TRBV6-1; d_call: .; cdr3_nt: TGTGCCAGCAGTGAAAGGCAGGTGACGTCTGGAAACACCATATATTTT; cdr3_aa: CASSERQVTSGNTIYF
clone_size: .; j_call: TRBJ1-2; v_call: TRBV7-3; d_call: TRBD1; cdr3_nt: TGTGCCAGCAGCTTAATGCAGGGGGCGCAGGCCTATGGCTACACCTTC; cdr3_aa: CASSLMQGAQAYGYTF
clone_size: .; j_call: TRBJ1-5; v_call: TRBV20-1; d_call: .; cdr3_nt: TGCAGTGCTAGTCGCCAGGTCAATCAGCCCCAGCATTTT; cdr3_aa: CSASRQVNQPQHF
clone_size: .; j_call: TRBJ2-5; v_call: TRBV5-5; d_call: .; cdr3_nt: TGTGCCAGCCGACTGGGTGGGGGCCAGACCCAGTACTTC; cdr3_aa: CASRLGGGQTQYF
clone_size: .; j_call: TRBJ2-7; v_call: TRBV7-2; d_call: TRBD2; cdr3_nt: TGTGCCAGCATGCTGGCGGGGGGGCGGGAGCAGTACTTC; cdr3_aa: CASMLAGGREQYF
clone_size: once; j_call: TRBJ2-3; v_call: TRBV4-1; d_call: .; cdr3_nt: TGCGCCAGCAGCCAACAGGGGACAGATACGCAGTATTTT; cdr3_aa: CASSQQGTDTQYF
clone_size: few; j_call: TRBJ2-7; v_call: TRBV12-3/TRBV12-4; d_call: .; cdr3_nt: TGTGCCAGCAGTTTAGCCCGGGGGTACGAGCAGTACTTC; cdr3_aa: CASSLARGYEQYF
clone_size: .; j_call: TRBJ1-6; v_call: TRBV6-5; d_call: .; cdr3_nt: TGTGCCAGCAGCCAGGCGAATTCACCCCTCCACTTT; cdr3_aa: CASSQANSPLHF
clone_size: .; j_call: TRBJ1-1; v_call: TRBV10-3; d_call: TRBD1; cdr3_nt: TGTGCCATCGCTAGGACAGGGGGCGATTCTGAAGCTTTCTTT; cdr3_aa: CAIARTGGDSEAFF
clone_size: .; j_call: TRBJ1-5; v_call: TRBV9; d_call: TRBD1; cdr3_nt: TGTGCCAGCAGCGGGACAGGTGACAATCAGCCCCAGCATTTT; cdr3_aa: CASSGTGDNQPQHF
clone_size: .; j_call: TRBJ1-4; v_call: TRBV6-1; d_call: .; cdr3_nt: TGTGCCAGCAGTGAAGAATTAGGAGGGACTGAAAAACTGTTTTTT; cdr3_aa: CASSEELGGTEKLFF
clone_size: .; j_call: TRBJ1-6; v_call: TRBV12-5; d_call: .; cdr3_nt: TGTGCTAGTGGTTTGGGTCTCCAGGGATACGCACCCCTCCACTTT; cdr3_aa: CASGLGLQGYAPLHF
clone_size: .; j_call: TRBJ2-2; v_call: TRBV30; d_call: .; cdr3_nt: TGTGCCTGGAGGGGGTTCAGGGCCACCGGGGAGCTGTTTTTT; cdr3_aa: CAWRGFRATGELFF
clone_size: .; j_call: TRBJ2-3; v_call: TRBV7-9; d_call: .; cdr3_nt: TGTGCCAGCAGCTCCCCGGGAAGGGCCGATACGCAGTATTTT; cdr3_aa: CASSSPGRADTQYF
clone_size: .; j_call: TRBJ2-1; v_call: TRBV7-3; d_call: TRBD2; cdr3_nt: TGTGCCAGCACCTCCGGACTAGCGGGGAGAGAGCAGTTCTTC; cdr3_aa: CASTSGLAGREQFF
clone_size: .; j_call: TRBJ1-5; v_call: TRBV18; d_call: .; cdr3_nt: TGTGCCAGCTCACCGGAGGGAACCAGCAATCAGCCCCAGCATTTT; cdr3_aa: CASSPEGTSNQPQHF
clone_size: .; j_call: TRBJ2-7; v_call: TRBV5-8; d_call: .; cdr3_nt: TGTGCCAGCAGCCGGAGGGTACAGGCCTCCTACGAGCAGTACTTC; cdr3_aa: CASSRRVQASYEQYF
clone_size: .; j_call: TRBJ2-4; v_call: TRBV21-1; d_call: .; cdr3_nt: TGTGCCAGCAGCAAAGAAAGCGGACAGCTAGCCAAAAACATTCAGTACTTC; cdr3_aa: CASSKESGQLAKNIQYF
clone_size: .; j_call: TRBJ1-2; v_call: TRBV6-2/TRBV6-3; d_call: .; cdr3_nt: TGTGCCAGCAGTTGGGGGGTTATCAGCTTTGGCTACACCTTC; cdr3_aa: CASSWGVISFGYTF
clone_size: .; j_call: TRBJ1-2; v_call: TRBV24-1; d_call: .; cdr3_nt: TGTGCCACCAGTGACTCAGGCAATTTCGTTGGCTACACCTTC; cdr3_aa: CATSDSGNFVGYTF
clone_size: .; j_call: TRBJ2-3; v_call: TRBV2; d_call: TRBD2; cdr3_nt: TGTGCCAGCAGGTTGACTAGCGGGGGCACAGATACGCAGTATTTT; cdr3_aa: CASRLTSGGTDTQYF
clone_size: .; j_call: TRBJ1-6; v_call: TRBV19; d_call: .; cdr3_nt: TGTGCCAGTAGTTGGGGCACGCCGAATTCACCCCTCCACTTT; cdr3_aa: CASSWGTPNSPLHF
clone_size: .; j_call: TRBJ1-3; v_call: TRBV15; d_call: .; cdr3_nt: TGTGCCACCAGCAGAGATCGCGTCCTCTCTGGAAACACCATATATTTT; cdr3_aa: CATSRDRVLSGNTIYF
clone_size: .; j_call: TRBJ2-1; v_call: TRBV6-5; d_call: .; cdr3_nt: TGTGCCAGCAGTAGTTGGGGGGGGGCCGACAATGAGCAGTTCTTC; cdr3_aa: CASSSWGGADNEQFF
clone_size: once; j_call: TRBJ2-3; v_call: TRBV27; d_call: .; cdr3_nt: TGTGCCAGCAGTTTCGGGAGCCCCACAGATACGCAGTATTTT; cdr3_aa: CASSFGSPTDTQYF
clone_size: few; j_call: TRBJ2-3; v_call: TRBV25-1; d_call: TRBD2; cdr3_nt: TGTGCCAGCAGTCCACTTTTGACTAGCGGAGACACAGATACGCAGTATTTT; cdr3_aa: CASSPLLTSGDTDTQYF
clone_size: few; j_call: TRBJ1-3; v_call: TRBV23-1; d_call: TRBD1; cdr3_nt: TGCGCCAGCAGTCAACCCGGGACAGGGAGCTCTGGAAACACCATATATTTT; cdr3_aa: CASSQPGTGSSGNTIYF
clone_size: .; j_call: TRBJ2-5; v_call: TRBV4-1; d_call: TRBD1; cdr3_nt: TGCGCCAGCAGCCAACAGAGGGGAAGCGGACAGGGGGGACCGAGGGAGACCCAGTACTTC; cdr3_aa: CASSQQRGSGQGGPRETQYF
clone_size: .; j_call: TRBJ2-1; v_call: TRBV11-3; d_call: TRBD2; cdr3_nt: TGTGCCAGCAGCTTACTAGCGGGGTATGAGCAGTTCTTC; cdr3_aa: CASSLLAGYEQFF
clone_size: .; j_call: TRBJ1-5; v_call: TRBV19; d_call: .; cdr3_nt: TGTGCCAGTACCTCGGGGGGTCAGCCCCAGCATTTT; cdr3_aa: CASTSGGQPQHF
clone_size: .; j_call: TRBJ2-1; v_call: TRBV7-6; d_call: .; cdr3_nt: TGTGCCAGCAGCTTAGCGCTCTGGGCAGGTGGTTCGAATGAGCAGTTCTTC; cdr3_aa: CASSLALWAGGSNEQFF
clone_size: .; j_call: TRBJ1-6; v_call: TRBV5-6; d_call: .; cdr3_nt: TGTGCCAGTGAACCTTCCGGGACAAGGCATCAGCCCCTCCACTTT; cdr3_aa: CASEPSGTRHQPLHF
clone_size: .; j_call: TRBJ1-5; v_call: TRBV6-6; d_call: TRBD1; cdr3_nt: TGTGCCAGCAGACAGGACAGGGGAATCTATCAGCCCCAGCATTTT; cdr3_aa: CASRQDRGIYQPQHF
clone_size: .; j_call: TRBJ2-3; v_call: TRBV3-1/TRBV3-2; d_call: .; cdr3_nt: TGTGCCAGCAGCCCCGGGTCACGCACAGATACGCAGTATTTT; cdr3_aa: CASSPGSRTDTQYF
clone_size: few; j_call: TRBJ2-7; v_call: TRBV15; d_call: TRBD1; cdr3_nt: TGTGCCACCAGCAGAGAGGGGCCGGGACAGGGCAACTCCTACGAGCAGTACTTC; cdr3_aa: CATSREGPGQGNSYEQYF
clone_size: .; j_call: TRBJ1-4; v_call: TRBV4-1; d_call: .; cdr3_nt: TGCGCCAGCAGCCAACCCCAGGGGAGACCAACTAATGAAAAACTGTTTTTT; cdr3_aa: CASSQPQGRPTNEKLFF
clone_size: .; j_call: TRBJ2-2; v_call: TRBV27; d_call: .; cdr3_nt: TGTGCCAGCAGTTCCCCCGGGGACACCCACACCGGGGAGCTGTTTTTT; cdr3_aa: CASSSPGDTHTGELFF
clone_size: .; j_call: TRBJ2-1; v_call: TRBV19; d_call: TRBD2; cdr3_nt: TGTGCCAGTAGAAGCGGGGGCTCCTACAATGAGCAGTTCTTC; cdr3_aa: CASRSGGSYNEQFF
clone_size: .; j_call: TRBJ1-3; v_call: TRBV21-1; d_call: .; cdr3_nt: TGTGCCAGCAGCACCGGGCAGGGTAGAAACACCATATATTTT; cdr3_aa: CASSTGQGRNTIYF
clone_size: .; j_call: TRBJ1-2; v_call: TRBV15; d_call: .; cdr3_nt: TGTGCCACCAGCATGAAGGGGTCCCCATATGGCTACACCTTC; cdr3_aa: CATSMKGSPYGYTF
clone_size: .; j_call: TRBJ1-1; v_call: TRBV6-1; d_call: TRBD1; cdr3_nt: TGTGCCAGCAGTGAGGGGACAGGGGGCGCCAGTAGGGCTTTCTTT; cdr3_aa: CASSEGTGGASRAFF
clone_size: .; j_call: TRBJ1-6; v_call: TRBV27; d_call: .; cdr3_nt: TGTGCCAGCAGTTTACAGGGATCCTATAATTCACCCCTCCACTTT; cdr3_aa: CASSLQGSYNSPLHF
clone_size: .; j_call: TRBJ2-1; v_call: TRBV4-3; d_call: .; cdr3_nt: TGCGCCAGCAGCCCTTGGCCGGGAAATGAGCAGTTCTTC; cdr3_aa: CASSPWPGNEQFF
clone_size: .; j_call: TRBJ1-1; v_call: TRBV15; d_call: .; cdr3_nt: TGTGCCACCAGCTCTAGGGGTAGGACTGAAGCTTTCTTT; cdr3_aa: CATSSRGRTEAFF
clone_size: .; j_call: TRBJ2-1; v_call: TRBV7-2; d_call: .; cdr3_nt: TGTGCCAGCAGCTTATTACAGGGCTACAATGAGCAGTTCTTC; cdr3_aa: CASSLLQGYNEQFF
clone_size: .; j_call: TRBJ2-7; v_call: TRBV5-1; d_call: .; cdr3_nt: TGCGCCAGCAGCTTTGGCAAGGGGCCCTACGAGCAGTACTTC; cdr3_aa: CASSFGKGPYEQYF
clone_size: .; j_call: TRBJ2-1; v_call: TRBV5-4; d_call: TRBD1; cdr3_nt: TGTGCCAGCAGCAAACCGGGACAGGGTGTCTATGAGCAGTTCTTC; cdr3_aa: CASSKPGQGVYEQFF
clone_size: .; j_call: TRBJ2-7; v_call: TRBV27; d_call: .; cdr3_nt: TGTGCCAGCAGTTCCTGGGGAGAAGCCTACGAGCAGTACTTC; cdr3_aa: CASSSWGEAYEQYF
clone_size: many; j_call: TRBJ2-3; v_call: TRBV7-3; d_call: TRBD2; cdr3_nt: TGTGCCAGCAGCTTAATTGCGGGGGACACAGATACGCAGTATTTT; cdr3_aa: CASSLIAGDTDTQYF
clone_size: .; j_call: TRBJ2-5; v_call: TRBV12-3/TRBV12-4; d_call: .; cdr3_nt: TGTGCCAGCAACTTATCAGGGGAAGAGACCCAGTACTTC; cdr3_aa: CASNLSGEETQYF
clone_size: .; j_call: TRBJ2-7; v_call: TRBV5-1; d_call: TRBD1; cdr3_nt: TGCGCCAGCAGCTTGGCCGGAGCAGGGGGAGACGAGCAGTACTTC; cdr3_aa: CASSLAGAGGDEQYF
clone_size: .; j_call: TRBJ2-5; v_call: TRBV9; d_call: TRBD2; cdr3_nt: TGTGCCAGCAGCCCACTAGCGGAGGACCTCGAAGAGACCCAGTACTTC; cdr3_aa: CASSPLAEDLEETQYF
clone_size: .; j_call: TRBJ2-2; v_call: TRBV6-5; d_call: TRBD1; cdr3_nt: TGTGCCAGCAGTTATTCCACAGGGGGCGCCGCCGGGGAGCTGTTTTTT; cdr3_aa: CASSYSTGGAAGELFF
clone_size: .; j_call: TRBJ1-4; v_call: TRBV4-1; d_call: .; cdr3_nt: TGCGCCAGCAGCCTAAGGGCAGGGGATGAAAAACTGTTTTTT; cdr3_aa: CASSLRAGDEKLFF